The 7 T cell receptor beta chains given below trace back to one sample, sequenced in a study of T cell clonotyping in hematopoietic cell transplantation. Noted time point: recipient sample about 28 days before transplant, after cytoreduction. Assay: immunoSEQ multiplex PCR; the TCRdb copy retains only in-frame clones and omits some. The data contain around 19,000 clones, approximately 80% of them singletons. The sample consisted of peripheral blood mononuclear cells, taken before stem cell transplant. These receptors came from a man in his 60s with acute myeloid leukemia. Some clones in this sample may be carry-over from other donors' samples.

The CDR3 DNA reads as TGTGCCTGGACAGGCCCTCCTGGAAACACCATATATTTT. This gives the protein CAWTGPPGNTIYF. The rearrangement joins TRBV30 to TRBJ1-3; no reliable D call. Germline CDR1 reads GTSNPN; CDR2 reads SVGIG (reference sequence). V was shortened by 4 bases and J by 2 bases, with 9 bases between the two germline ends. This CDR3 region has 13 residues.

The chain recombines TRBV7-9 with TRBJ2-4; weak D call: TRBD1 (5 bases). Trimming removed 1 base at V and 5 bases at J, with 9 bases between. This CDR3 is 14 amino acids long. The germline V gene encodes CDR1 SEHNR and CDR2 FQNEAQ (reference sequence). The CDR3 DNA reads TGTGCCAGCAGCTTAGGGGGCATAGAAAACATTCAGTACTTC. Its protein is CASSLGGIENIQYF.

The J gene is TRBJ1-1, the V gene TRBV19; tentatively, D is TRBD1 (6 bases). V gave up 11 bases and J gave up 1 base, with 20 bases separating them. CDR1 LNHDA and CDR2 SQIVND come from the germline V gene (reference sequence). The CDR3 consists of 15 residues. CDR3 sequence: CAAKRGANANTEAFF. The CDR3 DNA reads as TGTGCCGCCAAACGGGGGGCTAATGCGAACACTGAAGCTTTCTTT.

In nucleotides, the CDR3 is TGTGCCAGCAGCCCGGGACACAAGAACACTGAAGCTTTCTTT. It specifies CASSPGHKNTEAFF. V and J are TRBV27 and TRBJ1-1, with TRBD1 as a possible D gene (6 bases). V lost 6 bases and J lost 1, with 12 bases in between. Germline CDR1 is MNHEY and CDR2 is SMNVEV (reference sequence). The CDR3 has 14 amino acids.

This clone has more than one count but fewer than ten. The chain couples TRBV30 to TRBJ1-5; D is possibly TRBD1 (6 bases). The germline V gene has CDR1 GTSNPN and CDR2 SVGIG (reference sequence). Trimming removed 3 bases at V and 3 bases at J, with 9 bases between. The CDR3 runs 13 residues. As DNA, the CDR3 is TGTGCCTGGAGGCAGGGGAACAATCAGCCCCAGCATTTT. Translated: CAWRQGNNQPQHF.

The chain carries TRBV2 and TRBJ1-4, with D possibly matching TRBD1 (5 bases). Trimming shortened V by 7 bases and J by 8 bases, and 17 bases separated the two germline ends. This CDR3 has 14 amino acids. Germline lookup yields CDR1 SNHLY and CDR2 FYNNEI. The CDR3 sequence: CASTRRGVGEKLFF. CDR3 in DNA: TGTGCCAGCACCAGGCGGGGGGTAGGGGAAAAACTGTTTTTT.

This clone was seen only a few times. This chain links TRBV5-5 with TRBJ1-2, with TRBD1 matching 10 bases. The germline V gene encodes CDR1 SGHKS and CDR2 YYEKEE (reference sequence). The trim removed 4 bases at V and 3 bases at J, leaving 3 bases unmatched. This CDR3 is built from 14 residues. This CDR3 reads CASSRDRGDYGYTF. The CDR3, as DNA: TGTGCCAGCAGCCGGGACAGGGGCGACTATGGCTACACCTTC.